The rows below give T cell receptor beta chains drawn from one sample of a study of blood T cells in healthy people across ages. Via MiXCR, TCRdb re-called the 5' RACE reads, giving one row per CDR3 protein. The table shows 1.5 million to 2 million distinct CDR3 sequences, with roughly 30% occurring only once. The sequencing input was blood. The receptors were sampled from a woman aged 25 to 39 in good health. CDR3s include the opening cysteine and the closing phenylalanine or tryptophan. Fields, in order: J gene, CDR3 length, V gene, D gene, CDR3 protein. The D gene is left open where the match is weak.

TRBJ1-4,14,TRBV19,TRBD1,CASKRGTGREKLFF
TRBJ2-5,15,TRBV10-3,TRBD2,CAIGWRGGIYNEQYF
TRBJ1-2,12,TRBV6-1,NA,CASVRVEYGYTF
TRBJ2-1,14,TRBV7-2,NA,CASSLVPAGYEQFF
TRBJ2-6,15,TRBV2,NA,CASSSKRSGANVLTF
NA,16,TRBV7-2,NA,CASSLGGGNSGETQYF
TRBJ1-1,14,TRBV10-2,NA,CATTLSTEHTEAFF
TRBJ1-2,18,TRBV4-1,NA,CASSQDPLPQGSNYGYTF
TRBJ2-7,14,TRBV20-1,NA,CSARELTQGNEQYF
TRBJ2-1,15,TRBV10-1,TRBD2,CASSEYRGSMDEQFF